These 10 T cell receptor beta chains were all obtained from the same sample, sequenced in a study of blood T cell repertoires in COVID-19. The method was immunoSEQ multiplex PCR; TCRdb's version includes in-frame clones alone and lacks a portion of them. Here the sample spans around 50,000 clones, around four fifths being singletons. The sequenced sample was peripheral blood. These receptors originate from a man aged 35 to 55 with acute or convalescent COVID-19.

V usage is TRBV27 and J usage is TRBJ2-5, with 8 bases lining up with TRBD1. J was trimmed by 4 bases and V by 2 bases; bases with no gene match: 0. This CDR3 region has 13 residues. Germline V lookup: CDR1 MNHEY, CDR2 SMNVEV (reference sequence). As DNA, the CDR3 is TGTGCCAGCAGTTTAGGACAGGGAGAGACCCAGTACTTC. This encodes CASSLGQGETQYF.

With respect to this clone: Other DNA sequences from this sample encode an identical CDR3 as well. V usage is TRBV11-2 and J usage is TRBJ1-1, with D uncertain. The CDR3 extends over 11 amino acids. Germline V gene sequence: CDR1 SGHAT, CDR2 FQNNGV. V was cut by 2 bases and J by 8 bases, with 6 bases left in between. CDR3 in amino acids: CASSLSREAFF. The DNA for the CDR3 is TGTGCCAGCAGCTTATCGAGAGAAGCTTTCTTT.

The chain recombines TRBV10-1 with TRBJ2-5; D is perhaps TRBD1 (6 bases). Trimming stripped 1 base from V and 5 bases from J, with 14 bases between. Germline V lookup: CDR1 WNHNN, CDR2 SYGVQD (reference sequence). This CDR3 has 15 residues. CDR3 DNA: TGCGCCAGCAGTGAGTTCGGTACAGGGCGCGAGACCCAGTACTTC. This sequence encodes CASSEFGTGRETQYF.

This clone was detected a few times. J is TRBJ2-1 and V is TRBV6-5; 7 bases fit TRBD2. This CDR3 comprises 12 residues. The germline V gene has CDR1 MNHEY and CDR2 SVGAGI. V was pared by 9 bases and J by 6 bases, with 5 bases of the junction left unmatched. CDR3 loop: CASSREGNEQFF. CDR3 coding DNA: TGTGCCAGTTCCAGGGAGGGCAATGAGCAGTTCTTC.

The chain joins TRBV30 to TRBJ1-1; the D gene is possibly TRBD1 (6 bases). Trimming took 8 bases from V and 2 from J, leaving 18 bases between them. The CDR3 runs 14 residues. CDR1 and CDR2 (germline): GTSNPN, SVGIG (reference sequence). CDR3 sequence (DNA): TGTGCCCAGGTGGGGGCCGGTCGTAACACTGAAGCTTTCTTT. Translated, it gives CAQVGAGRNTEAFF. The full variable domain, in which reference TRBV30 and TRBJ1-1 provide the parts outside the CDR3, is SQTIHQWPATLVQPVGSPLSLECTVEGTSNPNLYWYRQAAGRGLQLLFYSVGIGQISSEVPQNLSASRPQDRQFILSSKKLLLSDSGFYLCAQVGAGRNTEAFFGQGTRLTVV.

The chain combines TRBV20-1 with TRBJ2-1; TRBD2 matches 8 bases. There are 14 residues in the CDR3. Germline V gene sequence: CDR1 DFQATT, CDR2 SNEGSKA (reference sequence). V gave up 3 bases and J gave up 5 bases; unmatched junction bases: 6. The CDR3 bases are TGCAGTGCTAGTATCGGGACTAGTAACAATGAGCAGTTCTTC. Its translation: CSASIGTSNNEQFF.

V and J are TRBV28 and TRBJ1-1; TRBD1 matches at 7 bases. V lost 5 bases, J lost 6 bases, and 9 bases stayed unmatched. This CDR3 region has 14 residues. Germline CDR1 and CDR2: MDHEN and SYDVKM. CDR3 residues: CASSPTGRKSEAFF. CDR3 bases: TGTGCCAGCAGTCCGACAGGGAGGAAGTCTGAAGCTTTCTTT.

The J gene is TRBJ1-6, the V gene TRBV6-5; 8 positions agree with TRBD1. V gave up 11 bases and J gave up 7 bases; unmatched junction bases: 10. Germline V gene sequence: CDR1 MNHEY, CDR2 SVGAGI. The CDR3 consists of 14 residues. The CDR3 DNA sequence: TGTGCCGCGGAGGAGCAGGGGGCGAATTCACCCCTCCACTTT. This encodes CAAEEQGANSPLHF.

This clone was picked up one time. The V call is TRBV25-1, the J call TRBJ1-2; 9 nucleotides align to TRBD1. The V gene's germline CDR1 is MGHDK and CDR2 SYGVNS. Trimming took 3 bases from V and 4 from J; bases not matched to a gene: 9. The CDR3 has 16 amino acids. The CDR3 loop reads CASSDSRDREIYGYTF. The CDR3 DNA sequence: TGTGCCAGCAGTGATTCCCGGGACAGGGAAATCTATGGCTACACCTTC.

The V call is TRBV28, the J call TRBJ2-5, with D possibly being TRBD2 (6 bases). This CDR3 comprises 16 residues. Germline CDR1 and CDR2: MDHEN and SYDVKM. Trimming removed 3 bases at V and 2 bases at J, with 16 bases between. The CDR3 here is CASSFGGARGQETQYF. CDR3 coding DNA: TGTGCCAGCAGTTTCGGCGGGGCGCGAGGGCAAGAGACCCAGTACTTC.